These 30 T cell receptor beta chains share one sample of origin, sequenced in a study of T-cell reconstitution after alpha-beta-depleted transplantation in children. Unique molecular identifiers were used in preparing the TCRbeta library. TCRdb analysed the PCR reads with MiXCR anew, one entry per CDR3 protein. The table shows 450,000 to 700,000 distinct CDR3 sequences, with 25% to 30% occurring only once. Specimen: PBMCs, collected before TCRalphabeta/CD19-depleted stem cell transplant. Every receptor here comes from a boy in the first two years of life with Wiskott-Aldrich syndrome, due to receive a stem cell transplant.

The chain combines TRBV4-1 with TRBJ1-5; maybe TRBD1 (6 bases). Between the trimmed V and J ends, which lost 0 bases and 6 bases, there was a span of 18 bases. Per germline, CDR1 MGHRA and CDR2 YSYEKL. This CDR3 is built from 17 residues. The CDR3 spells CASSQDSQVGRGQPQHF. The CDR3 nucleotides read TGCGCCAGCAGCCAAGATAGTCAAGTTGGCAGGGGTCAGCCCCAGCATTTT.

In its sample, this clonotype was seen a few times. This chain uses TRBV6-2 or TRBV6-3 with TRBJ2-1; D is perhaps TRBD1 (5 bases). Trimming left V 8 bases short and J 6 bases short, with 14 bases between. This CDR3 contains 13 residues. Germline V CDR1 and CDR2: MNHEY, SVGEGT. CDR3 in amino acids: CASAYSGRNEQFF. The CDR3, as DNA: TGTGCCAGCGCTTATTCAGGGCGCAATGAGCAGTTCTTC.

The chain employs TRBV5-1 and TRBJ2-1, with D possibly being TRBD2 (6 bases). CDR1 is SGHRS, CDR2 YFSETQ, per germline. The CDR3 has 18 residues. Deletions cut 5 bases from V and 0 bases from J, with 21 bases between. CDR3 bases: TGCGCCAGCAGGAGTATTTCCGGGAGCCCAAGCTCCTACAATGAGCAGTTCTTC. This encodes CASRSISGSPSSYNEQFF.

The V call is TRBV6-1, the J call TRBJ2-5; unclear D gene. Trimming cost V 7 bases and J 0 bases, with 6 bases left between them. The CDR3 has 12 residues. Germline values: CDR1 MNHNS, CDR2 SASEGT. The CDR3 sequence: CASTQNQETQYF. CDR3 in DNA: TGTGCCAGCACGCAAAACCAAGAGACCCAGTACTTC.

The DNA for the CDR3 is TGTGCCAGCAGTTACGGACAGCCTTTGTTTCCTGAAGCTTTCTTT. It specifies CASSYGQPLFPEAFF. The chain joins TRBV6-5 to TRBJ1-1, with D possibly TRBD1 on 6 matching bases. The CDR3 has 15 amino acids. From germline, CDR1 is MNHEY and CDR2 SVGAGI. Trimming removed 2 bases at V and 6 bases at J, with 16 bases between.

In its sample, this clonotype was seen a few times. The rearrangement joins TRBV7-9 to TRBJ2-1; tentatively, D is TRBD2 (6 bases). This CDR3 spans 12 amino acids. V was trimmed by 7 bases and J by 8 bases, leaving 12 bases between them. The germline V gene encodes CDR1 SEHNR and CDR2 FQNEAQ (reference sequence). CDR3 in DNA: TGTGCCAGCAACCTTTGGGGGGATGAGCAGTTCTTC. Protein sequence: CASNLWGDEQFF.

This clonotype has a handful of counts. The rearrangement links TRBV5-6 to TRBJ1-4, with 10 bases fitting TRBD1. The CDR3 has 15 amino acids. Per the germline V gene, CDR1 is SGHDT and CDR2 is YYEEEE. J lost 6 bases, V lost 4 bases, and 6 bases had no gene match. DNA of the CDR3: TGTGCCAGCAGCCGCCGGACAGGGGGACATGAAAAACTGTTTTTT. Translation: CASSRRTGGHEKLFF.

The CDR3 nucleotides read TGTGCCAGCAGTTTATTGGCCTTCTTGGGTAGCAATGAGCAGTTCTTC. It codes for CASSLLAFLGSNEQFF. This chain joins TRBV27 and TRBJ2-1; D gene uncertain. Germline values: CDR1 MNHEY, CDR2 SMNVEV (reference sequence). The CDR3 totals 16 residues. Trimming cost V 1 base and J 6 bases, with 16 bases left between them.

This chain connects TRBV7-9 to TRBJ2-7, with D tentatively TRBD1 (6 bases). The CDR3 is 17 residues long. The V gene's germline CDR1 is SEHNR and CDR2 FQNEAQ (reference sequence). Trimming stripped 1 base from V and 1 base from J, with 17 bases between. This chain's CDR3 is CASSLGQVTGISYEQYF. CDR3 nucleotide sequence: TGTGCCAGCAGCTTAGGGCAGGTCACAGGGATATCCTACGAGCAGTACTTC.

This clonotype was counted between two and nine times. The chain has TRBV7-3 and TRBJ1-5; D is unclear. Trimming shortened V by 2 bases and J by 4 bases, and 12 bases separated the two germline ends. The CDR3 has 15 residues. Per germline, CDR1 SGHTA and CDR2 FQGTGA. CDR3 coding DNA: TGTGCCAGCAGCTTATCAGGTCGCCCGAATCAGCCCCAGCATTTT. Its translation: CASSLSGRPNQPQHF.

The CDR3 bases are TGCGCCAGCAGCTTGCAGGCGGGAGTAAGGTACGAGCAGTACTTC. Encoded protein: CASSLQAGVRYEQYF. The rearrangement uses TRBV5-1 and TRBJ2-7; TRBD2 agrees at 7 bases. The CDR3 totals 15 residues. The V gene's germline CDR1 is SGHRS and CDR2 YFSETQ. Trimming cost V 1 base and J 4 bases; bases outside gene matches: 8.

For this clonotype: A much larger clone differs by one base, so this may be a read error. The J gene is TRBJ2-3, the V gene TRBV28, with unresolved D. Germline-derived CDR1 and CDR2 are MDHEN and SYDVKM. The CDR3 loop spans 12 amino acids. The CDR3 loop reads CASSLPTDAQYF. Written as DNA, the CDR3 is TGTGCCAGCAGTTTGCCCACAGATGCGCAGTATTTT.

This clonotype was recorded a few times. J is TRBJ1-5 and V is TRBV28; D perhaps matches TRBD1 (5 bases). V was shortened by 3 bases and J by 0 bases, with 9 bases between the two germline ends. Germline V gene sequence: CDR1 MDHEN, CDR2 SYDVKM. The CDR3 runs 15 residues. The CDR3 here is CASSFWGISNQPQHF. The CDR3 nucleotides are TGTGCCAGCAGTTTTTGGGGGATTAGCAATCAGCCCCAGCATTTT.

This clonotype turned up a few times. J is TRBJ2-1 and V is TRBV10-3, with D hard to call. V lost 6 bases to trimming and J lost 4 bases, with 16 bases between them. The CDR3 has 15 residues. Per germline, CDR1 ENHRY and CDR2 SYGVKD. Written as DNA, the CDR3 is TGTGCCATCAGACCCTTTGGGCGGTCGTACAATGAGCAGTTCTTC. Its translation: CAIRPFGRSYNEQFF.

The genes are TRBV24-1 and TRBJ2-1, with TRBD1 matching over 8 bases. The CDR3 is 14 amino acids. Unmatched junction bases numbered 6, after V lost 5 bases and J lost 7 bases. Germline CDR1 is KGHDR and CDR2 is SFDVKD. DNA for the CDR3: TGTGCCACCAGTGGTCGGGACAGGTGGAATGAGCAGTTCTTC. Translating gives CATSGRDRWNEQFF.

The genes are TRBV20-1 and TRBJ2-3, with 11 bases matching TRBD2. The CDR3 consists of 14 residues. V lost 5 bases to trimming and J lost 3 bases; unmatched junction nucleotides: 4. The germline V gene encodes CDR1 DFQATT and CDR2 SNEGSKA (reference sequence). The CDR3 nucleotides read TGCAGTGCTCTTGCTAGCGGGAGGACAGATACGCAGTATTTT. As protein: CSALASGRTDTQYF.

This clonotype has just a few counts. The rearrangement uses TRBV12-3 or TRBV12-4 and TRBJ2-1; D not resolved. Trimming stripped 2 bases from V and 4 bases from J, with 15 bases between. The CDR3 consists of 16 residues. DNA for the CDR3: TGTGCCAGCAGTTTACCTTCTAGGATCCTTTACAATGAGCAGTTCTTC. This codes for CASSLPSRILYNEQFF.

The J gene is TRBJ2-2, the V gene TRBV6-1, with TRBD2 matching over 8 bases. Germline trimming cut 5 bases from V and 2 bases from J; bases unmatched to any gene: 7. The CDR3 consists of 16 residues. Germline CDR1 is MNHNS and CDR2 is SASEGT. CDR3 DNA: TGTGCCAGCAGTCCCTGGACTAGCCTTAACACCGGGGAGCTGTTTTTT. It is translated as CASSPWTSLNTGELFF.

The chain couples TRBV5-1 to TRBJ2-1; weak D call: TRBD2 (5 bases). Trimming removed 2 bases at V and 3 bases at J, with 9 bases between. This CDR3 contains 14 residues. Germline V gene data show CDR1 as SGHRS and CDR2 as YFSETQ. Here the CDR3 DNA reads TGCGCCAGCAGCTTTATCGGGATCTACAATGAGCAGTTCTTC. Translated: CASSFIGIYNEQFF.

This clonotype has only a few counts. The chain uses TRBV4-2 and TRBJ2-1, with 9 bases that match TRBD2. There are 14 residues in the CDR3. CDR1 and CDR2 from the germline V gene are LGHNA and YNFKEQ. V dropped 3 bases and J dropped 7; count of bases not matched to a gene: 4. CDR3 protein: CASSQGLARNEQFF. Here the CDR3 DNA reads TGTGCCAGCAGCCAGGGACTAGCCCGAAATGAGCAGTTCTTC.

The J gene is TRBJ2-5, the V gene TRBV5-4; D may match TRBD1 or TRBD2 (5 bases each). Germline V gives CDR1 SGHNT, CDR2 YYREEE (reference sequence). The CDR3 loop spans 15 amino acids. The ends were cut back, 1 base at V and 5 bases at J, with 15 bases in the middle. CDR3 region: CASSLRGALLETQYF. For the CDR3, the DNA is TGTGCCAGCAGCTTGCGGGGCGCATTATTGGAGACCCAGTACTTC.

The V gene is TRBV28, the J gene TRBJ2-7, with 10 bases lining up with TRBD1. CDR1 is MDHEN, CDR2 SYDVKM, per germline. After removal of 6 bases from V and 2 bases from J, the junction contained 7 bases not matched to a gene. CDR3 length equals 15 residues. CDR3 in DNA: TGTGCCAGCAGCCCCGACAGGGGGCGGACCTACGAGCAGTACTTC. Its translation is CASSPDRGRTYEQYF.

The V call is TRBV7-8, the J call TRBJ2-7; TRBD2 matches at 14 bases. J gave up 6 bases and V 5 bases, and 3 bases lay outside the gene matches. This CDR3 has 14 amino acids. Per the germline V gene, CDR1 is SGHVS and CDR2 is FQNEAQ. The CDR3 bases are TGTGCCAGCAGCGTAGGGACTAGCGGGGGCGAGCAGTACTTC. As protein: CASSVGTSGGEQYF.

The J gene is TRBJ2-1, the V gene TRBV5-1; 9 nucleotides agree with TRBD1. Per the germline V gene, CDR1 is SGHRS and CDR2 is YFSETQ. Trimming removed 4 bases from V and 5 bases from J; junction bases left unmatched: 10. CDR3 length: 16 amino acids. In DNA, the CDR3 is TGCGCCAGCAGCACGTTAACGGGACAGGGCCACAATGAGCAGTTCTTC. Translation: CASSTLTGQGHNEQFF.

This clonotype was seen more than once but under ten times. The rearrangement uses TRBV12-3 or TRBV12-4 and TRBJ2-1; D uncertain. This CDR3 spans 14 amino acids. Trimming left V 3 bases short and J 5 bases short, with 11 bases between. The CDR3 loop is CASSLMGLNNEQFF. The CDR3 DNA reads TGTGCCAGCAGTTTGATGGGATTAAACAATGAGCAGTTCTTC.

The chain carries TRBV5-1 and TRBJ2-3, with D possibly matching TRBD1 (6 bases). This CDR3 is 16 amino acids long. The germline CDR1 and CDR2 sequences are SGHRS and YFSETQ. V lost 0 bases to trimming and J lost 3 bases, with 14 bases between them. The DNA of the CDR3 is TGCGCCAGCAGCTTGGGGTCCGGGACAAAGACAGATACGCAGTATTTT. Translated: CASSLGSGTKTDTQYF.

This chain links TRBV29-1 with TRBJ1-4, with unresolved D. The germline V gene has CDR1 SQVTM and CDR2 ANQGSEA. Trimming left V 6 bases short and J 3 bases short, with 14 bases between. There are 14 residues in the CDR3. The chain's CDR3 is CSVTSRASNEKLFF. The CDR3 DNA reads TGCAGCGTCACGTCCCGGGCTTCTAATGAAAAACTGTTTTTT.

The CDR3 DNA follows: TGTGCCAGCAGCTTAGGATCTAGCGGGTTTGGAGATACGCAGTATTTT. Translating gives CASSLGSSGFGDTQYF. The rearrangement links TRBV11-2 to TRBJ2-3, with 8 bases aligning to TRBD2. The CDR3 covers 16 residues. The ends lost 1 base at V and 5 bases at J; junction bases unmatched: 8. Germline-derived CDR1 and CDR2 are SGHAT and FQNNGV.

V and J are TRBV12-3 or TRBV12-4 and TRBJ2-2, with 12 bases fitting TRBD2. The length of the CDR3 is 15 residues. V lost 5 bases and J lost 4; bases outside the gene matches: 2. The CDR3 here is CASSPTSGSTGELFF. The CDR3 coding sequence is TGTGCCAGCAGTCCGACTAGCGGGAGCACCGGGGAGCTGTTTTTT.

The chain employs TRBV12-3 or TRBV12-4 and TRBJ2-7; D ambiguous. The CDR3 has 12 amino acids. V lost 3 bases, J lost 2 bases, and 5 bases lay in between. CDR3 sequence reads: CASSFTTYEQYF. The CDR3 DNA is TGTGCCAGCAGTTTTACCACCTACGAGCAGTACTTC.